These T cell receptor beta chains were read from a single sample in a study of Ad26.COV2.S vaccination and SARS-CoV-2 variants. Method: immunoSEQ multiplex PCR; TCRdb's copy keeps in-frame clones and lacks some. The sample lists a few hundred thousand clones, approximately 90% seen once, with about 3.6% in the top ten. The sequenced sample was peripheral blood, obtained in a trial of Ad26.COV2.S vaccine versus placebo. All receptors derive from a person aged 18-65 years who received the Ad26.COV2.S COVID-19 vaccine or a placebo. The conserved cysteine and the conserved F or W are not part of the CDR3 here. A D gene is named only where the DNA matches it firmly.

TRBV7-9,.,ASSPPTPGTGASTDTQY
TRBV29-1,TRBD2,SVEISGGAEETQY
TRBV29-1,.,SVERGGSYEQY
TRBV12-3/TRBV12-4,.,ASGGTNYNEQF
TRBV9,.,ASSVGDGYEQY
TRBV19,.,ASSEMNTGELF
TRBV7-8,TRBD2,ASSLGSGGAWIQY
TRBV20-1,.,SAARETQY
TRBV5-4,.,ASSSTGTDTQY
TRBV14,TRBD1,ASRGPGTGLVEQF
TRBV5-6,TRBD1,ASSTPGQVTKQF
TRBV2,TRBD1,ASSTDRGPDEQY
TRBV6-6,TRBD2,ASSSSGGEETQY
TRBV6-5,.,ASSYSGAGNGYEQY
TRBV28,TRBD2,ASSLGLEAGGRTDTQY
TRBV7-7,TRBD2,ASSRRQAGGTGELF
TRBV30,.,AWSTGLVNQPQH
TRBV9,.,ASSVWGSSYEQY
TRBV4-1,TRBD2,ASSRKGLAGVTDTQY
TRBV7-9,TRBD2,ASSNLAARPREQF
TRBV6-2/TRBV6-3,.,ASSYSSEAGELF
TRBV15,.,ATSRASAQPQH
TRBV20-1,.,SASYRDYNEQF
TRBV5-4,.,ASSLEPGYEQY
TRBV11-2,.,ASRPGRGGAEYEQY
TRBV5-1,.,ASSLVGTNTEAF
TRBV5-4,.,ASSLDGGSPLH
TRBV11-3,.,ASKRAANTGELF
TRBV9,TRBD1,ASSEDRGGSSPLH
TRBV7-8,.,ASSLEGRDTTNEKLF
TRBV4-1,TRBD1,ASSQLTGTGTTDTQY
TRBV5-1,.,ASSLDGAHNQPQH
TRBV19,.,ASSMWEYSNQPQH